Below, 32 T cell receptor beta chains from the same sample are listed, as sequenced in a study of Graves' ophthalmopathy and Graves' hyperthyroidism. Amplified material comprised TCR beta CDR3 regions derived from RNA transcripts. Scientists carried out first-round RT-PCR using HTBI primers and then a second-round multiplex PCR. TCRdb re-derived calls from the multiplex PCR reads in MiXCR, one entry per CDR3 protein. The sample has some 380,000 distinct CDR3 sequences, 15% seen once. Material: peripheral blood. These receptors were taken from a woman aged 18-29 years with stable Graves' hyperthyroidism.

In this sample, this clonotype turned up many times. The chain joins TRBV6-1 to TRBJ1-2; 9 bases align to TRBD1. The CDR3 is 17 amino acids. Looked up from germline, CDR1 is MNHNS and CDR2 is SASEGT. After removal of 5 bases from V and 5 bases from J, the junction contained 15 bases not matched to a gene. The CDR3 is CASSPGTIGQGKYGYTF. The DNA for the CDR3 is TGTGCCAGCAGTCCCGGCACGATCGGACAGGGGAAATATGGCTACACCTTC.

This clonotype showed up many times. The rearrangement links TRBV6-5 to TRBJ1-1; D is uncertain. V lost 6 bases to trimming and J lost 5 bases, with 13 bases between them. Germline CDR1 is MNHEY and CDR2 is SVGAGI. This CDR3 contains 13 residues. The chain's CDR3 is CASRTGLGTEAFF. CDR3 in DNA: TGTGCCAGCAGGACGGGTCTGGGGACTGAAGCTTTCTTT.

CDR3 DNA: TGTGCCAGCAGTACAACTAGGGCAGGGAACTATGGCTACACCTTC. Protein sequence: CASSTTRAGNYGYTF. The genes are TRBV2 and TRBJ1-2; D is possibly TRBD1 (5 bases). The CDR3 is 15 residues long. Germline loops: CDR1 SNHLY, CDR2 FYNNEI. The ends were cut back, 5 bases at V and 2 bases at J, with 15 bases in the middle.

The chain combines TRBV6-1 with TRBJ2-2; the match to TRBD1 covers 7 bases. CDR3 length: 16 residues. With V trimmed by 4 bases and J by 4 bases, 9 bases remained unmatched. Germline lookup yields CDR1 MNHNS and CDR2 SASEGT. DNA of the CDR3: TGTGCCAGCAGTGTTTTACAGGGGCGCGTCACCGGGGAGCTGTTTTTT. As protein: CASSVLQGRVTGELFF.

This clonotype showed up many times. One junction end disagrees with the germline gene, perhaps due to a read error. The V call is TRBV19, the J call TRBJ2-5; D is possibly TRBD1 (7 bases). This CDR3 region has 18 residues. Per the germline V gene, CDR1 is LNHDA and CDR2 is SQIVND (reference sequence). In DNA, the CDR3 is TGTGCCAGTAATATAGGAGGCGGGAACAGGGGAGCGGTAGAGACCCAGTACTTC. Translated: CASNIGGGNRGAVETQYF.

This clonotype was counted at least ten times. This chain connects TRBV12-3 or TRBV12-4 to TRBJ1-1; 9 bases fit TRBD1. The CDR3 runs 14 residues. V dropped 4 bases and J dropped 4; count of bases not matched to a gene: 4. The CDR3 DNA reads as TGTGCCAGCAGTTACGGGACAGGGCTCACTGAAGCTTTCTTT. This codes for CASSYGTGLTEAFF.

This clonotype was detected ten times or more. The chain has TRBV27 and TRBJ2-7, with 7 bases aligning to TRBD2. Germline values: CDR1 MNHEY, CDR2 SMNVEV (reference sequence). The CDR3 runs to 15 residues. The J segment lost 0 bases and the V segment lost 2 bases, leaving 4 bases of the junction unmatched. The CDR3: CASSLSGVSSYEQYF. The CDR3 nucleotides are TGTGCCAGCAGTTTAAGCGGGGTGAGCTCCTACGAGCAGTACTTC.

The sample holds one count of this clonotype. This may come from a read error, since a much larger clone is one base off. The rearrangement links TRBV3-1 to TRBJ2-7, with 7 bases lining up with TRBD1. Trimming took 5 bases from V and 2 from J; bases not matched to a gene: 6. Germline CDR1 and CDR2: LGHDT and YNNKEL (reference sequence). This CDR3 comprises 14 residues. In nucleotides, the CDR3 is TGTGCCAGCAGCAATCGGGACAGTCCCTACGAGCAGTACTTC. This codes for CASSNRDSPYEQYF.

This clonotype was counted ten times or more. The chain uses TRBV6-1 and TRBJ1-2; D gene unclear. The V gene lost 3 bases and the J gene lost 4 bases, with 15 bases spanning the gap. This CDR3 is 15 amino acids long. CDR1 is MNHNS, CDR2 SASEGT, per germline. The CDR3 loop reads CASSDSLGSSYGYTF. The CDR3 region has the DNA TGTGCCAGCAGTGACAGCCTCGGGTCATCCTATGGCTACACCTTC.

The count of this clonotype is one. With a much larger clone just one base away, this may be a read error. The J gene is TRBJ2-5, the V gene TRBV29-1, with D tentatively TRBD1 or TRBD2 (5 bases each). The germline V gene encodes CDR1 SQVTM and CDR2 ANQGSEA. The CDR3 runs 12 residues. Trimming stripped 5 bases from V and 5 bases from J, with 12 bases between. The CDR3 region has the DNA TGCAGCGTTATGGTGGGGGTGGAGACCCAGTACTTC. The encoded protein is CSVMVGVETQYF.

This clonotype was counted ten times or more. The gene calls are TRBV10-3 and TRBJ1-2; D remains ambiguous. Germline lookup yields CDR1 ENHRY and CDR2 SYGVKD. CDR3 length equals 11 residues. The germline V and J ends were trimmed by 3 bases and 8 bases, with 7 bases remaining between them. The CDR3 here is CAISEGRGYTF. The CDR3 nucleotides are TGTGCCATCAGTGAAGGGCGGGGCTACACCTTC.

Many counts were recorded for this clonotype. The rearrangement joins TRBV12-3 or TRBV12-4 to TRBJ2-5; 7 bases are shared with TRBD2. The CDR3 loop spans 15 amino acids. The ends lost 6 bases at V and 2 bases at J; junction bases unmatched: 9. The CDR3 region has the DNA TGTGCCAGCAGCACCTGGCGGGGGACTCAAGAGACCCAGTACTTC. Residues: CASSTWRGTQETQYF.

A note on this clonotype: This may arise from a read error, as a much more abundant clone is one base away. J is TRBJ2-7 and V is TRBV19; no firm D call. The CDR3 has 11 residues. The germline gives CDR1 LNHDA, CDR2 SQIVND (reference sequence). Trimming cost V 7 bases and J 4 bases, with 8 bases left between them. The CDR3 region is CASTYWYEQYF. The CDR3 DNA follows: TGTGCCAGTACTTATTGGTACGAGCAGTACTTC.

This clonotype was picked up a small number of times. This may come from a read error, since a much larger clone is one base off. The chain links TRBV20-1 to TRBJ1-2, with 7 bases that match TRBD1. The germline gives CDR1 DFQATT, CDR2 SNEGSKA (reference sequence). The CDR3 spans 13 residues. The CDR3 here is CSAWDSLNYGYAF. The CDR3, as DNA: TGCAGTGCCTGGGACAGTCTGAACTATGGCTACGCCTTC.

This clonotype was observed many times. The chain joins TRBV7-8 to TRBJ2-2, with TRBD2 matching 9 bases. Trimming at V came to 3 bases and at J to 7 bases, leaving 12 bases not matched to a gene. CDR3 length equals 17 residues. CDR1 and CDR2 from the germline V gene are SGHVS and FQNEAQ. In nucleotides, the CDR3 is TGTGCCAGCAGCTTGCCAACGCGGGGGGGCAGGAACGGGGAGCTGTTTTTT. Translating gives CASSLPTRGGRNGELFF.

This clonotype was seen many times. This chain uses TRBV6-5 with TRBJ1-1; D is perhaps TRBD1 (6 bases). Germline CDR1 is MNHEY and CDR2 is SVGAGI. Trimming took off 5 bases at V and 1 base at J, with 11 bases between the two ends. The CDR3 extends over 14 amino acids. CDR3 nucleotides: TGTGCCAGCAGTACGGACAGCGGGAACACTGAAGCTTTCTTT. It specifies CASSTDSGNTEAFF.

This clonotype was detected many times. The chain carries TRBV19 and TRBJ1-6, with unresolved D. Germline CDR1 and CDR2: LNHDA and SQIVND (reference sequence). This CDR3 comprises 14 residues. V was clipped by 3 bases and J by 7 bases, with 10 bases between them. The CDR3: CASSMVAGNSPLHF. The CDR3 DNA follows: TGTGCCAGTAGTATGGTAGCAGGCAATTCACCCCTCCACTTT.

This chain joins TRBV20-1 and TRBJ2-5; 13 bases map to TRBD2. Trimming at V came to 5 bases and at J to 5 bases, leaving 8 bases not matched to a gene. Germline CDR1 DFQATT, CDR2 SNEGSKA (reference sequence). There are 15 residues in the CDR3. The CDR3 DNA follows: TGCAGTGCTCGGGGCGGACTAGCGGGAGACGAGACCCAGTACTTC. This translates into CSARGGLAGDETQYF.

The gene calls are TRBV19 and TRBJ2-2, with TRBD1 identical over 8 bases. This CDR3 is built from 15 residues. Germline lookup yields CDR1 LNHDA and CDR2 SQIVND (reference sequence). The V segment lost 3 bases and the J segment 3 bases; nucleotides outside the gene matches: 3. Here the CDR3 reads CASSISQGDTGELFF. The DNA of the CDR3 is TGTGCCAGTAGTATTTCACAGGGGGACACCGGGGAGCTGTTTTTT.

This clonotype has a count of ten or more. The chain is built from TRBV2 and TRBJ2-7; D not certain. The germline V gene has CDR1 SNHLY and CDR2 FYNNEI. The ends were cut back, 2 bases at V and 2 bases at J, with 13 bases in the middle. The CDR3 consists of 15 residues. This chain's CDR3 is CASSESSGRAYEQYF. The CDR3 DNA is TGTGCCAGCAGTGAATCGTCAGGAAGAGCCTACGAGCAGTACTTC.

The chain combines TRBV28 with TRBJ2-7; D may be TRBD1 or TRBD2 (5 bases each). V was trimmed by 8 bases and J by 4 bases, leaving 24 bases between them. The CDR3 contains 16 residues. Germline CDR1 and CDR2: MDHEN and SYDVKM. The CDR3 DNA reads TGTGCCAGCCCGTTCCGGGACCCCGAGTTAGATTACGAGCAGTACTTC. It codes for CASPFRDPELDYEQYF.

This clonotype was recorded at least ten times. The chain carries TRBV20-1 and TRBJ2-7; no firm D call. Germline values: CDR1 DFQATT, CDR2 SNEGSKA (reference sequence). The V gene lost 6 bases and the J gene lost 3 bases, with 12 bases spanning the gap. The CDR3 is 12 residues long. CDR3 protein: CSALGPNYEQYF. DNA of the CDR3: TGCAGTGCGCTAGGGCCGAACTACGAGCAGTACTTC.

At least ten counts were recorded for this clonotype. The chain employs TRBV7-8 and TRBJ2-4; no firm D call. Germline V gives CDR1 SGHVS, CDR2 FQNEAQ. CDR3 size: 13 residues. V was pared by 1 base and J by 7 bases, with 8 bases between. CDR3 in amino acids: CASSLGVGNIQYF. The DNA of the CDR3 is TGTGCCAGCAGCTTAGGAGTTGGGAACATTCAGTACTTC.

This clonotype was detected many times. This rearrangement joins TRBV20-1 to TRBJ1-3, with D unclear. The CDR3 runs 13 residues. Trimming cost V 3 bases and J 4 bases, with 10 bases left between them. The germline V gene encodes CDR1 DFQATT and CDR2 SNEGSKA (reference sequence). CDR3 DNA sequence: TGCAGTGCTAGTTCCGGCAGCGGAAACACCATATATTTT. As protein: CSASSGSGNTIYF.

This clonotype was recorded many times. The chain joins TRBV6-5 to TRBJ1-6; TRBD1 matches 9 bases. Germline assignment: CDR1 MNHEY and CDR2 SVGAGI. The CDR3 loop spans 16 amino acids. With V trimmed by 0 bases and J by 5 bases, 2 bases remained unmatched. The CDR3 DNA reads as TGTGCCAGCAGTTACTCGGGACAGGGCGATAATTCACCCCTCCACTTT. It encodes CASSYSGQGDNSPLHF.

CDR3 amino acids: CASSLRQGLSYEQYF. The CDR3 coding sequence is TGTGCCAGCAGCCTCCGACAGGGTTTATCCTACGAGCAGTACTTC. The chain is built from TRBV3-1 and TRBJ2-7; 7 bases agree with TRBD1. The germline CDR1 and CDR2 sequences are LGHDT and YNNKEL (reference sequence). This CDR3 has 15 residues. Losses at the gene ends were 4 bases for V and 1 base for J; bases not matched to a gene: 7.

In this sample, this clonotype turned up many times. This chain joins TRBV4-2 and TRBJ1-1, with D hard to call. CDR1 and CDR2 (germline): LGHNA, YNFKEQ. The CDR3 length is 12 residues. Trimming left V 4 bases short and J 7 bases short, with 10 bases between. CDR3 nucleotides: TGTGCCAGCAGCCGAGGTAAGGGTGAAGCTTTCTTT. Amino acid sequence: CASSRGKGEAFF.

This clonotype was seen more than once but under ten times. This chain connects TRBV7-2 to TRBJ1-4; D gene uncertain. Germline V gives CDR1 SGHTA, CDR2 FQGNSA. CDR3 size: 14 residues. The ends were cut back, 5 bases at V and 0 bases at J, with 7 bases in the middle. The DNA of the CDR3 is TGTGCCAGCAGCCCCGGGCCAACTAATGAAAAACTGTTTTTT. Amino acids: CASSPGPTNEKLFF. Looking up the rest from reference TRBV7-2 and TRBJ1-4 gives the full variable domain: GAGVSQSPSNKVTEKGKDVELRCDPISGHTALYWYRQSLGQGLEFLIYFQGNSAPDKSGLPSDRFSAERTGGSVSTLTIQRTQQEDSAVYLCASSPGPTNEKLFFGSGTQLSVL.

As to this clonotype: This may arise from a read error, as a much more abundant clone is one base away. The rearrangement joins TRBV5-5 to TRBJ1-5; D ambiguous. The CDR3 sequence is 15 residues long. Trimming cost V 4 bases and J 0 bases, with 11 bases left between them. Looked up from germline, CDR1 is SGHKS and CDR2 is YYEKEE (reference sequence). DNA of the CDR3: TGTGCCAGCAGCAAATACATCTTTAGCAATCAGCCCCAGCATTTT. It encodes CASSKYIFSNQPQHF.

With respect to this clonotype: Germline and junction disagree at one end, which may indicate a read error. The chain uses TRBV5-6 and TRBJ2-6; perhaps TRBD1 as D (5 bases). CDR1 is SGHDT and CDR2 is YYEEEE in the germline V gene. CDR3 length: 15 amino acids. CDR3 sequence: CASSLYGSGANVLSF. The CDR3 DNA reads as TGTGCCAGCAGCCTCTACGGTTCTGGGGCCAACGTCCTGAGTTTC.

Concerning this clonotype itself: One junction end does not reproduce the germline sequence, and a read error may be involved. V and J are TRBV12-3 or TRBV12-4 and TRBJ1-2; tentatively, D is TRBD1 (6 bases). The CDR3 length is 14 residues. The CDR3 DNA reads TGTGCCAGCAGTTTCTCCGGGACAACCTATGGCGACACCTTC. Translated: CASSFSGTTYGDTF.

This clonotype has a count of ten or more. This rearrangement joins TRBV5-1 to TRBJ2-7; 8 bases agree with TRBD1. The CDR3 runs 14 residues. V lost 4 bases, J lost 2 bases, and 5 bases stayed unmatched. Germline V CDR1 and CDR2: SGHRS, YFSETQ. CDR3 residues: CASSRQGFTYEQYF. CDR3 sequence (DNA): TGCGCCAGCAGCCGACAGGGGTTCACCTACGAGCAGTACTTC.